These T cell receptor beta chains were read from a single sample in a study of blood T cell repertoires in COVID-19. This table comes from immunoSEQ multiplex PCR, and its TCRdb copy is limited to in-frame clones, with some not included. The data contain 200,000 to 250,000 clones, around 83% of them seen just once; the ten biggest clones take up about 10%. The source material was peripheral blood. The source of these receptors is a man older than 75 with acute or convalescent COVID-19. CDR3s include the opening cysteine and the closing phenylalanine or tryptophan.

J | V | length | CDR3
TRBJ2-6 | TRBV30 | 13 | CAWRLGGANVLTF
TRBJ2-1 | TRBV30 | 14 | CAWSLDRVRNEQFF
TRBJ1-2 | TRBV20-1 | 11 | CSAMAYYGYTF
TRBJ1-3 | TRBV28 | 14 | CASSSQGGGNTIYF
TRBJ1-1 | TRBV19 | 19 | CASSIDRTGDTLFHTEAFF
TRBJ1-4 | TRBV3-1/TRBV3-2 | 15 | CASSGGGLANEKLFF
TRBJ1-4 | TRBV27 | 15 | CASSLFGTGNEKLFF
TRBJ2-2 | TRBV5-1 | 16 | CASSLVSSGYTGELFF
TRBJ1-1 | TRBV24-1 | 15 | CATSVSTGLNTEAFF
TRBJ2-2 | TRBV7-2 | 17 | CASSLPSGTGYRGELFF